This T cell receptor beta chain was identified in a study of blood T cell repertoires in COVID-19 (TCRdb year 2020). With regard to the full study: The collaborator samples originated in the United States, Italy and Spain and spanned the acute and convalescent phases of COVID-19. The prospective study material was composed of cDNA or gDNA derived from T cells, B-cell-depleted T cells, or PBMCs. Deeply sampled blood TCRbeta repertoires from subjects exposed to, actively infected with, or recovered from COVID-19 were included in the dataset. The repertoires were released in a freely available public database intended as a resource for research on the immune response to SARS-CoV-2. The samples were drawn from the first 160 participants of the ongoing ImmuneRACE study and from 1,254 subjects provided by 6 global collaborators. Nearly every sample came with metadata listing a de-identified subject ID, COVID-19 status, age in years and sex. HLA class I and class II types, where available, came from metadata supplied by the sample provider rather than from assay-based typing.

Study-level results and caveats: How much clinical and demographic metadata was included differed by source and by participant, and the metadata was provided uncurated.

Each collaborating institution followed its own protocols to collect whole blood in K2EDTA tubes. Collaborator samples were shipped for TCRbeta analysis as frozen whole blood, isolated PBMCs, or DNA extracted from either sample type. TCRbeta CDR3 regions were amplified from genomic DNA by means of the immunoSEQ Assay, a bias-controlled multiplex PCR. In the paper's pipeline: Nucleated cell counts per sample were estimated from amplification of reference gene primers within the assay. To quantify the absolute abundance of each unique TCRbeta CDR3 rearrangement, sequence reads were collapsed and filtered. For each sample, productive Simpson clonality was calculated by taking the square root of Simpson's diversity index across productive rearrangements. The clones in this table, taken by TCRdb from immuneACCESS, are in-frame only. Not every clone is retained; where verified, under half of the shortfall comes from an unresolved V gene, and the cause of the rest is unknown. The D gene and trimming were derived from the DNA, and the V and J assignments and clone size from that table. The sample data list approximately 99,000 clones, and around 83% of these were observed just once. The ten largest make up 4% to 4.5% of the sample.

CDR1 is given as SGHRS and CDR2 as YFSETQ, both from the germline V gene. CDR3 length: 14 amino acids, cysteine to phenylalanine. Only CDR3 DNA remains: 42 bases, in frame from the first base. Between the V and J ends, shortened by 6 bases and 4 bases respectively, the junction contains 11 bases. A remark on this clone: This receptor's antigen is unknown. Base qualities were left out, and no much larger clone turns up one base away.

The chain is assembled from TRBV5-1 and TRBJ2-6; the best D guess is TRBD1, with 6 bases matching. The origin of this receptor is a woman between 65 and 79 years old with acute or convalescent COVID-19. Sequenced sample: peripheral blood. The CDR3 reads as follows: CASKAGTGANVLTF. The sequenced DNA: TGCGCCAGCAAAGCTGGGACAGGGGCCAACGTCCTGACTTTC.